Shown below are 24 T cell receptor beta chains from a single sample sequenced in a study of T cells in Graves' hyperthyroidism and ophthalmopathy (dated by TCRdb to between 2017 and 2020). The library was obtained by multiplex PCR. Instrument used: Illumina HiSeq 2000. Amplification of TCR beta CDR3 regions was carried out from RNA transcripts. A first-round RT-PCR of the TCR CDR3 used the HTBI primer set with the Qiagen OneStep RT-PCR kit. TCRdb reprocessing: public reads trimmed at Q25 with fastp, clones called with MiXCR, in-frame beta chains kept. A single entry per CDR3 protein holds the most common genes and DNA from its merged rows. This sample comprises roughly 800,000 distinct CDR3 sequences, roughly 37% of them detected only once. The top ten hold more than 7% of the sample. The source material was blood. All receptors derive from a man younger than 30 with Graves' hyperthyroidism.

This clonotype came up a few times. The chain employs TRBV5-1 and TRBJ1-1; TRBD1 might be the D (6 bases). This CDR3 contains 14 residues. Germline V gene sequence: CDR1 SGHRS, CDR2 YFSETQ. Between the trimmed V and J ends, which lost 4 bases and 2 bases, there was a span of 12 bases. The CDR3 reads CASSNGQPNTEAFF. CDR3 DNA sequence: TGCGCCAGCAGCAATGGACAGCCCAACACTGAAGCTTTCTTT.

With respect to this clonotype: Just one base apart from a much larger clone, this may be a read error. The chain recombines TRBV20-1 with TRBJ2-7; no clear D. The CDR3 covers 11 residues. The germline V gene has CDR1 DFQATT and CDR2 SNEGSKA (reference sequence). The CDR3 DNA sequence: TGCAGTGCTAGTCCGGGTTTCGAGCCGTACTTC. This translates into CSASPGFEPYF.

The rearrangement uses TRBV10-3 and TRBJ1-5; the D is unclear. The CDR3 has 16 amino acids. Trimming cost V 5 bases and J 7 bases, with 21 bases left between them. Germline assignment: CDR1 ENHRY and CDR2 SYGVKD. The CDR3 here is CAISIVLGGKGQPQHF. DNA of the CDR3: TGTGCCATCAGTATCGTCCTGGGAGGGAAGGGCCAGCCCCAGCATTTT.

V is TRBV6-6 and J is TRBJ2-5, with D unclear. CDR1 is MNHNY and CDR2 is SVGAGI in the germline V gene (reference sequence). Trimming cost V 0 bases and J 5 bases, with 10 bases left between them. This CDR3 is 14 amino acids long. CDR3 sequence: CASSYSVTRETQYF. CDR3 DNA: TGTGCCAGCAGTTACTCGGTAACCCGGGAGACCCAGTACTTC.

The chain employs TRBV3-1 and TRBJ2-5, with 7 bases aligning to TRBD1. Losses at the gene ends were 5 bases for V and 7 bases for J; bases not matched to a gene: 4. The CDR3 sequence is 12 residues long. The germline V gene has CDR1 LGHDT and CDR2 YNNKEL (reference sequence). CDR3 protein: CASSTGAGTQYF. The CDR3 DNA follows: TGTGCCAGCAGCACAGGGGCCGGGACCCAGTACTTC.

This clonotype was detected ten times or more. The chain carries TRBV5-1 and TRBJ1-2; 11 nucleotides line up with TRBD1. CDR1 and CDR2 (germline): SGHRS, YFSETQ. CDR3 size: 14 residues. V trimming: 7 bases; J trimming: 6 bases; junction bases outside the gene matches: 8. The CDR3 nucleotides are TGCGCCAGCGCCCCAGGACAGGGGGCGGATGGCTACACCTTC. It specifies CASAPGQGADGYTF. The full variable domain, its missing parts supplied by reference TRBV5-1 and TRBJ1-2, is KAGVTQTPRYLIKTRGQQVTLSCSPISGHRSVSWYQQTPGQGLQFLFEYFSETQRNKGNFPGRFSGRQFSNSRSEMNVSTLELGDSALYLCASAPGQGADGYTFGSGTRLTVV.

CDR3 nucleotide sequence: TGCAGTGCTAGAGTTAGGGGGCGGGGCGGGGAGCTGTTTTTT. Translating it yields CSARVRGRGGELFF. The rearrangement links TRBV20-1 to TRBJ2-2; D might be TRBD1 (7 bases). CDR1 and CDR2 (germline): DFQATT, SNEGSKA (reference sequence). Trimming shortened V by 1 base and J by 7 bases, and 13 bases separated the two germline ends. This CDR3 has 14 residues.

This clonotype was recorded many times. This sequence joins TRBV7-9 and TRBJ1-4, with a tentative D call TRBD1 (5 bases). CDR1 is SEHNR and CDR2 is FQNEAQ in the germline V gene (reference sequence). The length of the CDR3 is 16 residues. V shed 4 bases and J shed 3 bases, with 15 bases lying between them. The CDR3 DNA sequence: TGTGCCAGCAGCTCGCTGCAGGGTTGGGCTAATGAAAAACTGTTTTTT. Translated, it gives CASSSLQGWANEKLFF.

The J gene is TRBJ2-7, the V gene TRBV20-1, with 7 bases that match TRBD2. The CDR3 extends over 16 amino acids. The J segment lost 6 bases and the V segment lost 6 bases, leaving 20 bases of the junction unmatched. The V gene's germline CDR1 is DFQATT and CDR2 SNEGSKA (reference sequence). CDR3 DNA sequence: TGCAGTGCCCCCGCAGCCAGCGGGAACCCCAGGGTCGAGCAGTACTTC. Protein product: CSAPAASGNPRVEQYF.

This clonotype showed up just a few times. At one boundary the junction diverges from the germline segment, which might be a read error. In DNA form, the CDR3 reads TGTGCCAGCAGCCGACAGGCTGGGTCCCAAGAGACCCAGTACTTC. This gives the protein CASSRQAGSQETQYF. This chain uses TRBV5-1 with TRBJ2-5; TRBD1 is a possible D gene (6 bases). The CDR3 spans 15 residues. Germline lookup yields CDR1 SGHRS and CDR2 YFSETQ.

This CDR3 is CASSRQGSYSNQPQHF. CDR3 sequence (DNA): TGTGCCAGTAGTCGACAGGGTTCATATAGCAATCAGCCCCAGCATTTT. The chain couples TRBV19 to TRBJ1-5; 7 nucleotides agree with TRBD1. Per the germline V gene, CDR1 is LNHDA and CDR2 is SQIVND (reference sequence). J gave up 0 bases and V 5 bases, and 7 bases lay outside the gene matches. This CDR3 contains 16 residues.

This clonotype was seen a handful of times. The chain recombines TRBV5-4 with TRBJ2-7; D possibly corresponds to TRBD2 (5 bases). Germline V gene data show CDR1 as SGHNT and CDR2 as YYREEE (reference sequence). This CDR3 spans 14 amino acids. The ends were cut back, 0 bases at V and 0 bases at J, with 7 bases in the middle. CDR3 in amino acids: CASSLAGISYEQYF. The DNA for the CDR3 is TGTGCCAGCAGCTTGGCCGGGATCTCCTACGAGCAGTACTTC. Full variable domain (missing parts from reference TRBV5-4 and TRBJ2-7): ETGVTQSPTHLIKTRGQQVTLRCSSQSGHNTVSWYQQALGQGPQFIFQYYREEENGRGNFPPRFSGLQFPNYSSELNVNALELDDSALYLCASSLAGISYEQYFGPGTRLTVT.

This clonotype was found many times. The chain joins TRBV9 to TRBJ1-1; 9 bases map to TRBD1. The CDR3 contains 15 residues. Germline CDR1 is SGDLS and CDR2 is YYNGEE. V shed 3 bases and J 8 bases; nucleotides not matched to a gene: 11. This chain's CDR3 is CASSAGYRGRSEAFF. The CDR3 DNA reads as TGTGCCAGCAGCGCTGGATACAGGGGGCGAAGCGAAGCTTTCTTT.

With respect to this clonotype: In this CDR3 the conserved last residue, phenylalanine or tryptophan, is missing, so a read error is likely. V and J are TRBV7-8 and TRBJ1-1, with 9 positions matching TRBD1. J was trimmed by 10 bases and V by 6 bases; bases with no gene match: 12. The CDR3 sequence is 14 residues long. CDR1 SGHVS and CDR2 FQNEAQ come from the germline V gene. CDR3 nucleotide sequence: TGTGCCAGCAGGATGGACAGGGGCTACGATGGAGCTTTCCTT. Its translation: CASRMDRGYDGAFL.

This clonotype was counted ten times or more. The V gene is TRBV19, the J gene TRBJ1-3, with D perhaps matching TRBD1 (5 bases). V was clipped by 7 bases and J by 4 bases, with 8 bases between them. The CDR3 is made up of 12 amino acids. Germline lookup yields CDR1 LNHDA and CDR2 SQIVND (reference sequence). The CDR3 protein is CASTGYGNTIYF. DNA of the CDR3: TGTGCCAGTACAGGGTACGGAAACACCATATATTTT.

Ten or more counts support this clonotype. This sequence joins TRBV10-3 and TRBJ1-1; D gene uncertain. CDR3 length equals 15 residues. Per germline, CDR1 ENHRY and CDR2 SYGVKD. V lost 3 bases and J lost 3, with 14 bases in between. The CDR3 bases are TGTGCCATCAGTGACGGTTCCGAAGGAGACACTGAAGCTTTCTTT. This gives the protein CAISDGSEGDTEAFF.

In its sample, this clonotype was seen many times. The chain couples TRBV12-3 or TRBV12-4 to TRBJ1-6, with 7 bases that match TRBD1. The CDR3 has 14 amino acids. V shed 6 bases and J 7 bases; nucleotides not matched to a gene: 6. The CDR3 nucleotides are TGTGCCAGCAGCCTCGGACAGGAAAATTCACCCCTCCACTTT. Protein product: CASSLGQENSPLHF.

This clonotype was seen repeatedly, ten times or more. V and J are TRBV19 and TRBJ1-2; TRBD1 is a possible D gene (6 bases). The CDR3 totals 14 residues. CDR1 LNHDA and CDR2 SQIVND come from the germline V gene (reference sequence). The V end was cut by 10 bases, the J end by 1 base, with 16 bases between. CDR3 sequence: CATSDSDLNYGYTF. As DNA, the CDR3 is TGTGCCACCTCGGACAGCGATCTTAACTATGGCTACACCTTC. Using reference TRBV19 and TRBJ1-2 for the parts outside the CDR3, the full variable domain is DGGITQSPKYLFRKEGQNVTLSCEQNLNHDAMYWYRQDPGQGLRLIYYSQIVNDFQKGDIAEGYSVSREKKESFPLTVTSAQKNPTAFYLCATSDSDLNYGYTFGSGTRLTVV.

As for this clonotype: This likely comes from a read error, as the CDR3 has no conserved phenylalanine or tryptophan at its end. This chain links TRBV15 with TRBJ1-6, with D unclear. Trimming pared 3 bases from V and 8 bases from J, leaving 11 bases between. The CDR3 spans 14 residues. Germline values: CDR1 LNHNV, CDR2 YYDKDF (reference sequence). This CDR3 reads CATSRDGFDSPLHL. The CDR3 DNA reads TGTGCCACCAGCAGGGATGGGTTCGATTCACCCCTCCACCTT.

The rearrangement joins TRBV10-3 to TRBJ2-3, with 10 bases lining up with TRBD2. J gave up 3 bases and V 10 bases, and 13 bases lay outside the gene matches. Looked up from germline, CDR1 is ENHRY and CDR2 is SYGVKD. The CDR3 is 16 amino acids. CDR3 bases: TGTGCCACGGCTAGCGGGGGAGTAGGACGTACAGATACGCAGTATTTT. This gives the protein CATASGGVGRTDTQYF.

V gene TRBV12-3 or TRBV12-4 combines with J gene TRBJ1-5, with D unresolved. This CDR3 has 15 residues. The V end was cut by 6 bases, the J end by 5 bases, with 17 bases between. CDR3 sequence reads: CASSSDTTGHQPQHF. The DNA of the CDR3 is TGTGCCAGCAGCTCCGACACAACTGGGCATCAGCCCCAGCATTTT.

About this clonotype itself: It may be a read error: a sequence one base away is much more abundant. The chain couples TRBV9 to TRBJ1-1; D may be TRBD1 (5 bases). CDR1 and CDR2 (germline): SGDLS, YYNGEE. The CDR3 runs to 15 residues. The V gene lost 4 bases and the J gene lost 1 base, with 14 bases spanning the gap. CDR3 protein: CASSPRSGSNTEAFF. The CDR3 DNA reads TGTGCCAGCAGCCCAAGATCAGGGTCGAACACTGAAGCTTTCTTT.

In this sample, this clonotype turned up many times. The rearrangement joins TRBV19 to TRBJ1-1; D is uncertain. Germline V gene lookup returns CDR1 LNHDA and CDR2 SQIVND (reference sequence). V lost 3 bases, J lost 11 bases, and 10 bases lay in between. This CDR3 region has 11 residues. As DNA, the CDR3 is TGTGCCAGTAGTATCGGGAGGTGGGCTTTCTTT. It encodes CASSIGRWAFF.

This clonotype appeared many times. This sequence joins TRBV7-9 and TRBJ1-2; TRBD1 agrees at 8 bases. The V and J ends lost 6 bases and 0 bases, in that order; junction bases with no gene match: 6. The CDR3 loop spans 15 amino acids. Germline V gene sequence: CDR1 SEHNR, CDR2 FQNEAQ (reference sequence). The CDR3 region is CASSSHRGTNYGYTF. In nucleotides, the CDR3 is TGTGCCAGCAGTTCCCACAGGGGGACTAACTATGGCTACACCTTC.